One sample yielded the 14 T cell receptor beta chains listed below, sequenced in a study of molecular identifiers for immune sequencing clone quantification. In TCRdb, the PCR reads were re-called with MiXCR into one record per CDR3 protein. The sample lists just under 650,000 distinct CDR3 sequences; approximately 20% were seen once. Sample: naive CD8+ T cells from blood, with Jurkat cell RNA spiked in. Specified subset: FACS-sorted CD8+CD4-CCR7+CD45RA+ naive T cells. These receptors were taken from a human donor in good health. Some libraries in this study had Jurkat cell RNA spiked in.

V usage is TRBV27 and J usage is TRBJ2-7; D not certain. V was trimmed by 7 bases and J by 2 bases, leaving 18 bases between them. This CDR3 comprises 15 residues. In germline, CDR1 is MNHEY, CDR2 SMNVEV (reference sequence). The CDR3 here is CASTSNKARTYEQYF. The CDR3 DNA reads as TGTGCCAGCACCTCTAACAAGGCCAGAACCTACGAGCAGTACTTC.

This clonotype was recorded at least ten times. The chain couples TRBV21-1 to TRBJ2-6; the table calls TRBD1, which could not be checked here. TRBV21-1 is noted as a pseudogene. This CDR3 is 16 amino acids long. For the CDR3, the DNA is TGTGCCAGCAGCAAAGTCCCGGGTTCTGGGGCCAACGTCCTGACTTTC. Encoded protein: CASSKVPGSGANVLTF.

The CDR3 DNA is TGCAGCATCACCTGGGGGGACAGGGGGCTTAGTGTGCAGTACTTC. Protein product: CSITWGDRGLSVQYF. The rearrangement uses TRBV29-1 and TRBJ2-7; the match to TRBD1 covers 12 bases. The trim removed 8 bases at V and 9 bases at J, leaving 17 bases unmatched. Per the germline V gene, CDR1 is SQVTM and CDR2 is ANQGSEA. CDR3 size: 15 residues.

This clonotype showed up just a few times. This rearrangement joins TRBV6-5 to TRBJ1-6; possible D gene TRBD1, 6 bases. Looked up from germline, CDR1 is MNHEY and CDR2 is SVGAGI. V lost 5 bases and J lost 9, with 14 bases in between. The CDR3 has 14 residues. CDR3: CASSTQRQASPLHF. CDR3 in DNA: TGTGCCAGCAGTACCCAAAGACAGGCTTCACCCCTCCACTTT.

This clonotype showed up many times. CDR3 DNA: TGTGCCAGCAGCTTAGTTGTACCTCTCGGCACTGAAGCTTTCTTT. It translates to CASSLVVPLGTEAFF. The rearrangement joins TRBV7-9 to TRBJ1-1; D gene ambiguous. This CDR3 has 15 amino acids. Trimming shortened V by 1 base and J by 4 bases, and 13 bases separated the two germline ends. Germline V gene data show CDR1 as SEHNR and CDR2 as FQNEAQ (reference sequence).

This clonotype was counted many times. V usage is TRBV20-1 and J usage is TRBJ2-7; D is undetermined. The CDR3 is made up of 14 amino acids. CDR1 is DFQATT, CDR2 SNEGSKA, per germline (reference sequence). Trimming took off 3 bases at V and 2 bases at J, with 14 bases between the two ends. This CDR3 is CSARSSIPPYEQYF. In nucleotides, the CDR3 is TGCAGTGCTAGGTCTTCAATTCCACCCTACGAGCAGTACTTC.

This clonotype was counted ten times or more. The V call is TRBV28, the J call TRBJ2-1, with 9 bases that match TRBD1. This CDR3 region has 16 residues. The V segment lost 1 base and the J segment 3 bases; nucleotides outside the gene matches: 4. Germline V gives CDR1 MDHEN, CDR2 SYDVKM. The CDR3 reads CASSLYRDRVYNEQFF. In nucleotides, the CDR3 is TGTGCCAGCAGTTTATATAGGGACAGGGTCTACAATGAGCAGTTCTTC.

To note about this clonotype: Germline is not matched at one junction end, which may reflect a read error. The genes are TRBV4-3 and TRBJ2-7; the D gene could be TRBD1 or TRBD2 (5 bases each). Germline loops: CDR1 LGHNA, CDR2 YSLEER. The CDR3 totals 15 residues. The CDR3 loop reads CASSQDRGRAYGQYF. The CDR3, as DNA: TGCGCCAGCAGCCAAGATCGGGGCAGAGCCTACGGGCAGTACTTC.

This clonotype was seen at least ten times. The gene calls are TRBV6-2 or TRBV6-3 and TRBJ2-3, with 13 nucleotides matching TRBD2. CDR3 size: 16 residues. Per the germline V gene, CDR1 is MNHEY and CDR2 is SVGEGT. The V segment lost 0 bases and the J segment 5 bases; nucleotides outside the gene matches: 2. The CDR3 coding sequence is TGTGCCAGCAGTTACTCGACTAGCGGGAGGTTAGATACGCAGTATTTT. This sequence encodes CASSYSTSGRLDTQYF.

Many counts were recorded for this clonotype. The V gene is TRBV27, the J gene TRBJ2-3, with a weak D call TRBD1 (5 bases). Trimming took off 5 bases at V and 0 bases at J, with 15 bases between the two ends. The CDR3 spans 16 residues. Germline values: CDR1 MNHEY, CDR2 SMNVEV (reference sequence). The CDR3 loop reads CASSHLLTVSTDTQYF. The CDR3 DNA is TGTGCCAGCAGTCACCTGCTGACAGTCAGCACAGATACGCAGTATTTT.

This clonotype was counted many times. The chain recombines TRBV27 with TRBJ1-1; D might be TRBD1 (5 bases). CDR1 and CDR2 (germline): MNHEY, SMNVEV (reference sequence). The CDR3 is made up of 14 amino acids. Trimming took off 5 bases at V and 4 bases at J, with 14 bases between the two ends. The CDR3 protein is CASSTSPGPTEAFF. The CDR3, as DNA: TGTGCCAGCAGTACTTCACCAGGGCCCACTGAAGCTTTCTTT.

This clonotype was counted many times. The chain joins TRBV27 to TRBJ2-7; D perhaps matches TRBD2 (5 bases). The CDR3 runs to 16 residues. The germline V gene has CDR1 MNHEY and CDR2 SMNVEV (reference sequence). V lost 4 bases and J lost 0, with 16 bases in between. The CDR3 sequence: CASSYIAGVSSYEQYF. The CDR3 DNA follows: TGTGCCAGCAGTTATATTGCCGGGGTAAGCTCCTACGAGCAGTACTTC.

The genes are TRBV11-2 and TRBJ1-1; 8 bases line up with TRBD1. Per the germline V gene, CDR1 is SGHAT and CDR2 is FQNNGV. The CDR3 loop spans 16 amino acids. The V segment lost 2 bases and the J segment 3 bases; nucleotides outside the gene matches: 8. The CDR3 region is CASSLPVTGADTEAFF. CDR3 coding DNA: TGTGCCAGCAGCTTACCCGTGACAGGGGCTGACACTGAAGCTTTCTTT. Filled out from reference TRBV11-2 and TRBJ1-1, the complete variable domain reads EAGVAQSPRYKIIEKRQSVAFWCNPISGHATLYWYQQILGQGPKLLIQFQNNGVVDDSQLPKDRFSAERLKGVDSTLKIQPAKLEDSAVYLCASSLPVTGADTEAFFGQGTRLTVV.

J is TRBJ1-1 and V is TRBV19; D might be TRBD1 (5 bases). This CDR3 is 13 amino acids long. The V gene lost 5 bases and the J gene lost 8 bases, with 15 bases spanning the gap. Germline CDR1 LNHDA, CDR2 SQIVND (reference sequence). As DNA, the CDR3 is TGTGCCAGTAGTCTCCTCCGGGGCCCCGAAGCTTTCTTT. As protein: CASSLLRGPEAFF.